This TCR beta chain was identified in a study of blood T cells in healthy people across ages. This clonotype has just a few counts. A second about 6 to 12 cycle PCR used barcoded and J-beta primers. Template switching added a 12-random-nucleotide identifier to every cDNA molecule. Via MiXCR, TCRdb re-called the 5' RACE reads, giving one row per CDR3 protein. The data contain roughly 930,000 distinct CDR3 sequences, 45% to 50% of them singletons. Per the germline V gene, CDR1 is MNHEY and CDR2 is SVGAGI. With V trimmed by 2 bases and J by 7 bases, 11 bases remained unmatched. The CDR3 contains 17 residues. In each sample, at least 7 million PBMCs were isolated.

This receptor was identified in a man aged 25-45 years in good health. This rearrangement joins TRBV6-5 to TRBJ2-1; 10 nucleotides match TRBD2. The sample consisted of blood. DNA of the CDR3: TGTGCCAGCAGTTACGGGGTCTTAGCGGGGGGCAGTAATGAGCAGTTCTTC. This translates into CASSYGVLAGGSNEQFF.